These T cell receptor beta chains were read from a single sample in a study of cytomegalovirus exposure and HLA in healthy donors. Sequencing was performed with immunoSEQ multiplex PCR; in TCRdb, only in-frame clones are kept and a portion is missing. The data show about 68,000 clones, with about 90% seen just once and 3.1% held by the top ten. The material sequenced was PBMCs. These receptors came from a man between 18 and 29 years old in good health and CMV-seronegative. CDR3s include the opening cysteine and the closing phenylalanine or tryptophan. Each record gives: clone size, D gene, CDR3 length, J gene, V gene, CDR3 DNA, CDR3 protein. The D gene is left open where the match is weak. Expanded clones get a size class; other rows say once, few or many, or leave the size out.

clone_size: NA; d_call: NA; cdr3_length: 13; j_call: TRBJ2-7; v_call: TRBV30; cdr3_nt: TGTGCCTGGAGTGAGGCGGGATCGGGAGAGCAGTACTTC; cdr3_aa: CAWSEAGSGEQYF
clone_size: once; d_call: TRBD2; cdr3_length: 15; j_call: TRBJ2-2; v_call: TRBV18; cdr3_nt: TGTGCCAGCTCTCTCCAGCGGGAGGTCACCGGGGAGCTGTTTTTT; cdr3_aa: CASSLQREVTGELFF
clone_size: NA; d_call: NA; cdr3_length: 15; j_call: TRBJ2-1; v_call: TRBV29-1; cdr3_nt: TGCAGCGTCGAATTTACAGGGTCCCCCTACAATGAGCAGTTCTTC; cdr3_aa: CSVEFTGSPYNEQFF
clone_size: NA; d_call: TRBD2; cdr3_length: 15; j_call: TRBJ2-7; v_call: TRBV11-2; cdr3_nt: TGTGCCAGCAGCTTAACGGGAGGCCTTCAGTACGAGCAGTACTTC; cdr3_aa: CASSLTGGLQYEQYF
clone_size: NA; d_call: NA; cdr3_length: 17; j_call: TRBJ2-1; v_call: TRBV5-6; cdr3_nt: TGTGCCAGCAGCTCGGAAAGGGGGACTATCCTTCCTGATGAGCAGTTCTTC; cdr3_aa: CASSSERGTILPDEQFF
clone_size: NA; d_call: NA; cdr3_length: 16; j_call: TRBJ1-3; v_call: TRBV28; cdr3_nt: TGTGCCAGCAGTTCTACGAGCCCCAGGGGCGGAAACACCATATATTTT; cdr3_aa: CASSSTSPRGGNTIYF
clone_size: NA; d_call: TRBD2; cdr3_length: 16; j_call: TRBJ2-7; v_call: TRBV7-2; cdr3_nt: TGTGCCAGCAGCTCGACACTGGCTAGCGGGAGTGCCGAGCAGTACTTC; cdr3_aa: CASSSTLASGSAEQYF
clone_size: NA; d_call: TRBD2; cdr3_length: 12; j_call: TRBJ2-7; v_call: TRBV29-1; cdr3_nt: TGCAGCATCCCTAGCGGTCGGTACGAGCAGTACTTC; cdr3_aa: CSIPSGRYEQYF
clone_size: NA; d_call: NA; cdr3_length: 14; j_call: TRBJ1-5; v_call: TRBV10-3; cdr3_nt: TGTGCCATCAGTGAGCAGGCAGGCCCCTCGCCCCAGCATTTT; cdr3_aa: CAISEQAGPSPQHF
clone_size: NA; d_call: NA; cdr3_length: 13; j_call: TRBJ2-7; v_call: TRBV29-1; cdr3_nt: TGCAGCGTTAACTCCGGGGGCTCCTACGAGCAGTACTTC; cdr3_aa: CSVNSGGSYEQYF
clone_size: NA; d_call: TRBD1; cdr3_length: 16; j_call: TRBJ2-7; v_call: TRBV15; cdr3_nt: TGTGCCACCAGCAGACATCCTACGGACAGGCCCTACGAGCAGTACTTC; cdr3_aa: CATSRHPTDRPYEQYF
clone_size: NA; d_call: TRBD2; cdr3_length: 15; j_call: TRBJ2-3; v_call: TRBV29-1; cdr3_nt: TGCAGCGTATTAGGACTAGCGCGGGCCCCAGATACGCAGTATTTT; cdr3_aa: CSVLGLARAPDTQYF
clone_size: NA; d_call: NA; cdr3_length: 12; j_call: TRBJ2-7; v_call: TRBV14; cdr3_nt: TGTGCCAGCAGCCAAGTAGCGGTCGAGCAGTACTTC; cdr3_aa: CASSQVAVEQYF
clone_size: NA; d_call: NA; cdr3_length: 13; j_call: TRBJ2-7; v_call: TRBV28; cdr3_nt: TGTGCCAGCAGTTTCAGGTACCCCTACGAGCAGTACTTC; cdr3_aa: CASSFRYPYEQYF
clone_size: NA; d_call: NA; cdr3_length: 18; j_call: TRBJ2-7; v_call: TRBV21-1; cdr3_nt: TGTGCCAGCAGCAAAGCGGTTTTAGAACAGTGTGGCAACTACGAGCAGTACTTC; cdr3_aa: CASSKAVLEQCGNYEQYF
clone_size: NA; d_call: NA; cdr3_length: 16; j_call: TRBJ2-7; v_call: TRBV30; cdr3_nt: TGTGCCTGGAGTGTAGACACCTCCGCAATCACAGATGAGCAGTACTTC; cdr3_aa: CAWSVDTSAITDEQYF
clone_size: once; d_call: TRBD2; cdr3_length: 15; j_call: TRBJ2-1; v_call: TRBV6-6; cdr3_nt: TGTGCCAGCAGACCGGGGCCTAGGGAGGGCCTAACGGAGTTCTTC; cdr3_aa: CASRPGPREGLTEFF
clone_size: once; d_call: TRBD1; cdr3_length: 15; j_call: TRBJ2-7; v_call: TRBV4-3; cdr3_nt: TGCGCCAGCAGCCAAGGGACAGGGGGCACCTACGAGCAGTACTTC; cdr3_aa: CASSQGTGGTYEQYF
clone_size: NA; d_call: TRBD1; cdr3_length: 14; j_call: TRBJ2-7; v_call: TRBV6-5; cdr3_nt: TGTGCCAGCAGTCAGACAGGGGCCTCCTACGAGCAGTACTTC; cdr3_aa: CASSQTGASYEQYF
clone_size: NA; d_call: NA; cdr3_length: 15; j_call: TRBJ1-2; v_call: TRBV6-1; cdr3_nt: TGTGCCAGCAGGGAGACGAGGTCGGGTTGGAGTGGCTACACCTTC; cdr3_aa: CASRETRSGWSGYTF
clone_size: NA; d_call: NA; cdr3_length: 14; j_call: TRBJ1-2; v_call: TRBV5-1; cdr3_nt: TGCGCCAGCAGCTTCGGAGAAGCTAGCTATGGCTACACCTTC; cdr3_aa: CASSFGEASYGYTF
clone_size: NA; d_call: NA; cdr3_length: 15; j_call: TRBJ2-2; v_call: TRBV14; cdr3_nt: TGTGCCAGCAGCCTCTCGAGGGAGATGACCGGGGAGCTGTTTTTT; cdr3_aa: CASSLSREMTGELFF
clone_size: once; d_call: NA; cdr3_length: 14; j_call: TRBJ2-1; v_call: TRBV11-2; cdr3_nt: TGTGCCAGCAGCTTACGACTGGCCTTCGATGAGCAGTTCTTC; cdr3_aa: CASSLRLAFDEQFF
clone_size: NA; d_call: TRBD2; cdr3_length: 15; j_call: TRBJ2-7; v_call: TRBV7-3; cdr3_nt: TGTGCCAGCAGCTTAGTCGGGGCGGGAGGCAGCGAGCAGTACTTC; cdr3_aa: CASSLVGAGGSEQYF
clone_size: few; d_call: NA; cdr3_length: 13; j_call: TRBJ1-2; v_call: TRBV30; cdr3_nt: TGTGCCTGCCTGAATTGGGACATCGGGGGCTACACCTTC; cdr3_aa: CACLNWDIGGYTF
clone_size: NA; d_call: TRBD1; cdr3_length: 20; j_call: TRBJ2-6; v_call: TRBV6-7; cdr3_nt: TGTGCCAGCAGCTACGAGAAACCGGGACAGGTTGACTCTGGGGCCAACGTCCTGACTTTC; cdr3_aa: CASSYEKPGQVDSGANVLTF
clone_size: NA; d_call: NA; cdr3_length: 17; j_call: TRBJ2-7; v_call: TRBV10-3; cdr3_nt: TGTGCCATCAGTGAATCCCCTGGGGGCGGGGGCTCCTACGAGCAGTACTTC; cdr3_aa: CAISESPGGGGSYEQYF
clone_size: NA; d_call: TRBD2; cdr3_length: 16; j_call: TRBJ2-5; v_call: TRBV5-4; cdr3_nt: TGTGCCAGCACCCGAACCCTGCTAGCGGGAGCTGAGACCCAGTACTTC; cdr3_aa: CASTRTLLAGAETQYF
clone_size: NA; d_call: NA; cdr3_length: 17; j_call: TRBJ2-2; v_call: TRBV21-1; cdr3_nt: TGTGCCAGCAGCAACTCCCGCGGACAGACCAACACCGGGGAGCTGTTTTTT; cdr3_aa: CASSNSRGQTNTGELFF
clone_size: NA; d_call: NA; cdr3_length: 16; j_call: TRBJ2-5; v_call: TRBV9; cdr3_nt: TGTGCCAGCAGCGTAGGAATCGGGATTATTCCTGAGACCCAGTACTTC; cdr3_aa: CASSVGIGIIPETQYF
clone_size: NA; d_call: NA; cdr3_length: 13; j_call: TRBJ1-1; v_call: TRBV6-6; cdr3_nt: TGTGCCGCTCGTCGGACATTGAACACTGAAGCTTTCTTT; cdr3_aa: CAARRTLNTEAFF
clone_size: NA; d_call: TRBD1; cdr3_length: 15; j_call: TRBJ1-5; v_call: TRBV7-2; cdr3_nt: TGTGCCAGCAGCTTGGGACAGGGAAACAATCAGCCCCAGCATTTT; cdr3_aa: CASSLGQGNNQPQHF
clone_size: NA; d_call: TRBD2; cdr3_length: 16; j_call: TRBJ2-1; v_call: TRBV28; cdr3_nt: TGTGCCAGCAGTTTTAGGGGACTAGACTCCTACAATGAGCAGTTCTTC; cdr3_aa: CASSFRGLDSYNEQFF
clone_size: NA; d_call: NA; cdr3_length: 13; j_call: TRBJ1-2; v_call: TRBV5-1; cdr3_nt: TGCGCCAGCAGCTTGGCCACACAGTCTGGCTACACCTTC; cdr3_aa: CASSLATQSGYTF
clone_size: NA; d_call: NA; cdr3_length: 14; j_call: TRBJ2-7; v_call: TRBV21-1; cdr3_nt: TGTGCCACCCAGGGGCTAGCCAGAAACTACGAGCAGTACTTC; cdr3_aa: CATQGLARNYEQYF
clone_size: NA; d_call: TRBD2; cdr3_length: 17; j_call: TRBJ2-1; v_call: TRBV5-1; cdr3_nt: TGCGCCAGCAGCCCCGGACTAGCGGGAGCGTTGGACAATGAGCAGTTCTTC; cdr3_aa: CASSPGLAGALDNEQFF